This T cell receptor (beta chain) came from a study of cytomegalovirus exposure and HLA in healthy donors. Whole-study results and caveats: Previous analysis showed most TCR beta V segments were productive about 90% or about 30% of the time. Later analysis demonstrated an association between a missense DCLRE1C variant and TCR beta V- and J-gene trimming.

This CDR3 comprises 14 residues. J gave up 3 bases and V 2 bases, and 5 bases lay outside the gene matches. Germline CDR1 SGHDT, CDR2 YYEEEE. PCR involved 60 Vbeta and 13 Jbeta primers. The method was immunoSEQ multiplex PCR; TCRdb's version includes in-frame clones alone and lacks a portion of them. Altogether approximately 160,000 clones are present, just under 80% being singletons, with the ten largest covering 13%. About this clone: Its antigen is not identified.

This sequence was found in a woman between 45 and 65 years old in good health and CMV-seropositive. Sequencing input: PBMCs. This chain joins TRBV5-6 and TRBJ2-7; 7 nucleotides match TRBD1. CDR3: CASSLPGQIYEQYF. Written as DNA, the CDR3 is TGTGCCAGCAGCTTACCGGGACAGATCTACGAGCAGTACTTC.